The present TCR beta chain was sequenced within a study of human T cells and chemical hapten exposure. TCRdb reprocessed the RACE reads via MiXCR and lists one record per CDR3 protein. Of about 340,000 distinct CDR3 sequences listed, under 8% are singletons. The germline V gene has CDR1 PRHDT and CDR2 FYEKMQ (reference sequence). V shed 4 bases, J shed 4 bases, and the junction held 7 bases outside the gene matches. This CDR3 comprises 15 residues. There are many counts of this clonotype. The time point denotes: patch test 1, 2 weeks after DPC sensitization. As for treatment: therapeutic diphenylcyclopropenone sensitization with weekly scalp DPC.

Here the sequenced sample was whole blood, taken in connection with sensitization to the hapten diphenylcyclopropenone (DPC). The sequence derives from a woman aged 18-29 years with alopecia areata. Some clones in this sample may be carry-over from other donors' samples. The chain combines TRBV13 with TRBJ2-1; 7 bases align to TRBD1. The CDR3 region is CASSSTGVFYNEQFF. The CDR3 DNA follows: TGTGCCAGCAGCTCCACAGGGGTCTTTTACAATGAGCAGTTCTTC.